Listed here are 15 T cell receptor beta chains from one sample, sequenced in a study of blood T cell repertoires in COVID-19. Profiled with immunoSEQ multiplex PCR; TCRdb holds only in-frame clones, not every one. The sample carries approximately 480,000 clones, 89% recorded once. Sequencing was done on a sample of peripheral blood. These receptors all come from a man younger than 30 with COVID-19, enrolled during active disease.

The V call is TRBV6-2 or TRBV6-3, the J call TRBJ2-7; TRBD2 aligns across 10 bases. CDR3 size: 17 residues. Trimming removed 2 bases from V and 0 bases from J; junction bases left unmatched: 7. The germline CDR1 and CDR2 sequences are MNHEY and SVGEGT. The CDR3 spells CASSYSGGAGPSYEQYF. As DNA, the CDR3 is TGTGCCAGCAGTTACAGCGGGGGGGCAGGCCCCTCCTACGAGCAGTACTTC.

The chain links TRBV19 to TRBJ2-1; tentatively, D is TRBD2 (5 bases). Trimming took off 5 bases at V and 8 bases at J, with 19 bases between the two ends. CDR1 is LNHDA, CDR2 SQIVND, per germline (reference sequence). There are 15 residues in the CDR3. CDR3 region: CASSLRTRSWDEQFF. The CDR3 DNA reads TGTGCCAGTAGTCTTAGGACTCGGTCATGGGATGAGCAGTTCTTC.

The V and J genes are TRBV11-2 and TRBJ2-7; 8 bases match TRBD2. This CDR3 is 14 amino acids long. The germline V gene encodes CDR1 SGHAT and CDR2 FQNNGV. V was clipped by 4 bases and J by 5 bases; unmatched bases: 7. This CDR3 is CASSSTREGHEQYF. For the CDR3, the DNA is TGTGCCAGCAGCTCGACCCGGGAGGGGCACGAGCAGTACTTC.

This chain links TRBV18 with TRBJ2-7; D gene unclear. The length of the CDR3 is 12 residues. CDR1 and CDR2 from the germline V gene are KGHSH and LQKENI. Trimming left V 4 bases short and J 4 bases short, with 8 bases between. The CDR3 spells CASSLYGYEQYF. The DNA of the CDR3 is TGTGCCAGCTCACTCTACGGGTACGAGCAGTACTTC.

The J gene is TRBJ2-2, the V gene TRBV10-3; 9 nucleotides match TRBD1. Germline loops: CDR1 ENHRY, CDR2 SYGVKD. The CDR3 extends over 17 amino acids. Losses at the gene ends were 3 bases for V and 7 bases for J; bases not matched to a gene: 12. CDR3 residues: CAISDKPGQGVYGELFF. In DNA form, the CDR3 reads TGTGCCATCAGTGATAAACCGGGACAGGGAGTATACGGGGAGCTGTTTTTT.

The V gene is TRBV18, the J gene TRBJ1-2; D not certain. Per germline, CDR1 KGHSH and CDR2 LQKENI. The CDR3 consists of 13 residues. Trimming removed 2 bases from V and 4 bases from J, with 8 bases in between. The CDR3 sequence is CASSPTRSYGYTF. Here the CDR3 DNA reads TGTGCCAGCTCACCAACGAGAAGCTATGGCTACACCTTC.

This clone has only one observation. The chain carries TRBV5-1 and TRBJ1-4; no clear D. CDR3 size: 14 residues. Trimming cost V 2 bases and J 2 bases, with 7 bases left between them. Germline V gene sequence: CDR1 SGHRS, CDR2 YFSETQ. The CDR3 is CASSLGRTNEKLFF. For the CDR3, the DNA is TGCGCCAGCAGCTTAGGGAGGACTAATGAAAAACTGTTTTTT.

This clone was counted between two and nine times. The rearrangement joins TRBV5-1 to TRBJ1-1, with no clear D. Germline CDR1 SGHRS, CDR2 YFSETQ. V was pared by 1 base and J by 1 base, with 11 bases between. The length of the CDR3 is 15 residues. CDR3 nucleotide sequence: TGCGCCAGCAGCTTGTCGAGTCAGGCGAACACTGAAGCTTTCTTT. It translates to CASSLSSQANTEAFF.

This chain links TRBV5-1 with TRBJ2-4; possible D gene TRBD1, 6 bases. The CDR3 runs to 15 residues. Germline CDR1 reads SGHRS; CDR2 reads YFSETQ. V lost 5 bases to trimming and J lost 0 bases, with 12 bases between them. CDR3 DNA: TGCGCCAGCAGGGGGCAGGGGATAGCCAAAAACATTCAGTACTTC. Translating it yields CASRGQGIAKNIQYF.

As DNA, the CDR3 is TGCGCCAGCAGCGGGACTAGCGGGAGTACCTACGAGCAGTACTTC. This gives the protein CASSGTSGSTYEQYF. The chain is built from TRBV5-1 and TRBJ2-7; 14 nucleotides align to TRBD2. Trimming removed 4 bases from V and 2 bases from J; junction bases left unmatched: 2. The CDR3 runs 15 residues. CDR1 and CDR2 from the germline V gene are SGHRS and YFSETQ.

The rearrangement uses TRBV5-1 and TRBJ2-7; weak D call: TRBD1 (6 bases). Trimming cost V 2 bases and J 1 base, with 10 bases left between them. The length of the CDR3 is 14 residues. Germline V gene sequence: CDR1 SGHRS, CDR2 YFSETQ. DNA for the CDR3: TGCGCCAGCAGCTTCTCCGGGACATCCTACGAGCAGTACTTC. Amino acids: CASSFSGTSYEQYF.

V and J are TRBV28 and TRBJ2-7; the match to TRBD1 covers 8 bases. The germline CDR1 and CDR2 sequences are MDHEN and SYDVKM. The V and J ends lost 6 bases and 5 bases, in that order; junction bases with no gene match: 9. The CDR3 length is 14 residues. The CDR3 DNA sequence: TGTGCCAGCAGCCAGCCGGGACAGGCCCACGAGCAGTACTTC. The encoded protein is CASSQPGQAHEQYF. The full variable domain, rest sourced from reference TRBV28 and TRBJ2-7, is DVKVTQSSRYLVKRTGEKVFLECVQDMDHENMFWYRQDPGLGLRLIYFSYDVKMKEKGDIPEGYSVSREKKERFSLILESASTNQTSMYLCASSQPGQAHEQYFGPGTRLTVT.

V gene TRBV9 combines with J gene TRBJ2-2; no clear D. The CDR3 totals 13 residues. V shed 4 bases and J shed 8 bases, with 12 bases lying between them. The germline CDR1 and CDR2 sequences are SGDLS and YYNGEE. CDR3 sequence: CASSIRSVGELFF. The DNA for the CDR3 is TGTGCCAGCAGCATCCGATCGGTGGGGGAGCTGTTTTTT.

The gene calls are TRBV4-2 and TRBJ2-3; 9 positions agree with TRBD2. The CDR3 extends over 17 amino acids. The germline V gene encodes CDR1 LGHNA and CDR2 YNFKEQ. J lost 2 bases, V lost 1 base, and 7 bases had no gene match. As DNA, the CDR3 is TGTGCCAGCAGCCAAGTTTCGACTAGCGGACACACAGATACGCAGTATTTT. This sequence encodes CASSQVSTSGHTDTQYF.

The chain combines TRBV28 with TRBJ1-2; D may be TRBD1 (6 bases). Germline V gives CDR1 MDHEN, CDR2 SYDVKM. Trimming shortened V by 2 bases and J by 2 bases, and 24 bases separated the two germline ends. This CDR3 comprises 19 residues. In DNA, the CDR3 is TGTGCCAGCAGTTTAGGGGGAGGGACACCAAGTTTCGAGAACTATGGCTACACCTTC. Translated: CASSLGGGTPSFENYGYTF.